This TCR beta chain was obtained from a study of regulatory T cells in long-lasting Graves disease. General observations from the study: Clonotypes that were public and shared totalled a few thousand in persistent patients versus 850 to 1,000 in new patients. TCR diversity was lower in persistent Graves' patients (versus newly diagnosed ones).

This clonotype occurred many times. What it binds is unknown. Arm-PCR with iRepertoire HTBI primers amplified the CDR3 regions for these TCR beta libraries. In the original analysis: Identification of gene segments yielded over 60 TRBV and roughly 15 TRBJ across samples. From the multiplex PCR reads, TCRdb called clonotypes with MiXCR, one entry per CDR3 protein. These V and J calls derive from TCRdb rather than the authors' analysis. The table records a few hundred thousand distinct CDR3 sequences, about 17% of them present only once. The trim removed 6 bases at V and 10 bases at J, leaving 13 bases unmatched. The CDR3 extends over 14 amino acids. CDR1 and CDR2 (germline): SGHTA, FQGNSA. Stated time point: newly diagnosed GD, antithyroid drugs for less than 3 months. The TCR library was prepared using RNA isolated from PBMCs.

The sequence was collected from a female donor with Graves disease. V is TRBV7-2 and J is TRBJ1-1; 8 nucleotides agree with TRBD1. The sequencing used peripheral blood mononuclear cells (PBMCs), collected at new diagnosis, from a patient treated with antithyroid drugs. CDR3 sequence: CASRHRAQGARAFF. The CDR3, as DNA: TGTGCCAGCAGACATAGAGCGCAGGGGGCAAGAGCTTTCTTT.